The 5 T cell receptor beta chains listed next were all sequenced from one sample in a study of blood T cell repertoires in COVID-19. Here immunoSEQ multiplex PCR was the method, and the copy in TCRdb shows in-frame clones only, minus some. The sample has hundreds of thousands of clones; approximately 89% are singletons. Sample: PBMCs or T cells enriched from blood (not recorded which). The source of these receptors is a woman between 40 and 50 years old with acute COVID-19.

The V gene is TRBV5-1, the J gene TRBJ2-1; 12 bases agree with TRBD2. Trimming cost V 4 bases and J 0 bases; bases outside gene matches: 17. The CDR3 has 21 amino acids. In germline, CDR1 is SGHRS, CDR2 YFSETQ. The CDR3 region has the DNA TGCGCCAGCAGCCCCCGGTATGGGGCTAGCGGGGGGGGTAGCTCCTACAATGAGCAGTTCTTC. Translated, it gives CASSPRYGASGGGSSYNEQFF.

The V gene is TRBV7-2, the J gene TRBJ1-4; no clear D. CDR1 is SGHTA and CDR2 is FQGNSA in the germline V gene. Deletions cut 5 bases from V and 7 bases from J, with 20 bases between. This CDR3 comprises 16 residues. The CDR3 DNA reads as TGTGCCAGCAGCATAACACCGGGAACTCTGGGTGAAAAACTGTTTTTT. Encoded protein: CASSITPGTLGEKLFF.

The V and J genes are TRBV6-5 and TRBJ2-5; 7 bases agree with TRBD2. Trimming removed 5 bases from V and 5 bases from J; junction bases left unmatched: 8. Germline V gives CDR1 MNHEY, CDR2 SVGAGI. The CDR3 runs 14 residues. The chain's CDR3 is CASSTLGGWETQYF. CDR3 DNA sequence: TGTGCCAGCAGTACCCTGGGGGGGTGGGAGACCCAGTACTTC.

The V and J genes are TRBV29-1 and TRBJ2-1; tentatively, D is TRBD2 (6 bases). Trimming cost V 0 bases and J 14 bases, with 17 bases left between them. CDR1 is SQVTM and CDR2 is ANQGSEA in the germline V gene. The CDR3 is 13 residues long. The CDR3 DNA reads TGCAGCGTTGAAGATGGAGGGAGCGTGGGGGAGTTCTTC. Amino acids: CSVEDGGSVGEFF.

The J gene is TRBJ2-1, the V gene TRBV2; 13 bases agree with TRBD2. This CDR3 has 13 amino acids. V gave up 7 bases and J gave up 15 bases; unmatched junction bases: 9. Germline V CDR1 and CDR2: SNHLY, FYNNEI. The CDR3 is CASTGLAGPRMFF. As DNA, the CDR3 is TGTGCCAGCACGGGACTAGCGGGACCCCGGATGTTCTTC.